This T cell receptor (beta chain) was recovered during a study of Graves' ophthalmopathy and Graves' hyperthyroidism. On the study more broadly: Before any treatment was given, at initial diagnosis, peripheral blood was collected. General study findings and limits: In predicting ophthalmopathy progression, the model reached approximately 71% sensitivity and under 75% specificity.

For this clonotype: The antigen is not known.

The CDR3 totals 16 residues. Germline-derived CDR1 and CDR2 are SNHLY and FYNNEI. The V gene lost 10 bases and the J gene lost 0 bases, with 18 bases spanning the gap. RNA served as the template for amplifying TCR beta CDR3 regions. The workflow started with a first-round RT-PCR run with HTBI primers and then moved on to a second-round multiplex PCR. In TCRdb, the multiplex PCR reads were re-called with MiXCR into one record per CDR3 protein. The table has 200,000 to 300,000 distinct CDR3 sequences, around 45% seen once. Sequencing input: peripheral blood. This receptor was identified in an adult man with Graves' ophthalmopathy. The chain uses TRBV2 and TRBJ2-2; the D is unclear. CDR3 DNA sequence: TGTGCCACAGTTAGGAATCCCCCGGCGAACACCGGGGAGCTGTTTTTT. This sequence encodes CATVRNPPANTGELFF.